What follows are 18 T cell receptor beta chains derived from one specimen sequenced in a study of neurological immune-mediated disorders. TCRdb re-analysed the 5' RACE reads in MiXCR, keeping a single row per CDR3 protein. Among roughly 32,000 distinct CDR3 sequences, approximately 5.4% were seen once, and the ten largest hold around 1.9%. The material sequenced was CD4+ T cells from blood. The source is a woman aged 45-59 years in good health.

This clonotype was recorded at least ten times. This rearrangement joins TRBV7-2 to TRBJ2-7; D unclear. V lost 5 bases, J lost 3 bases, and 11 bases lay in between. Germline V gene sequence: CDR1 SGHTA, CDR2 FQGNSA. The CDR3 totals 13 residues. This chain's CDR3 is CASSPGPGYEQYF. DNA for the CDR3: TGTGCCAGCAGCCCGGGCCCCGGCTACGAGCAGTACTTC.

The V and J genes are TRBV20-1 and TRBJ2-7; D remains unclear. V gave up 3 bases and J gave up 4 bases, with 10 bases separating them. The CDR3 has 12 amino acids. CDR1 and CDR2 (germline): DFQATT, SNEGSKA (reference sequence). The CDR3 loop reads CSASRDIYEQYF. The CDR3, as DNA: TGCAGTGCTAGTCGTGACATTTACGAGCAGTACTTC.

This clonotype has ten or more counts. The V gene is TRBV6-1, the J gene TRBJ2-1; no clear D gene. The germline V gene encodes CDR1 MNHNS and CDR2 SASEGT. The CDR3 is 13 residues long. V was clipped by 0 bases and J by 7 bases, with 7 bases between them. In DNA form, the CDR3 reads TGTGCCAGCAGTGAAGCGCCAGGTAATGAGCAGTTCTTC. Protein sequence: CASSEAPGNEQFF.

In this sample, this clonotype turned up many times. The chain recombines TRBV14 with TRBJ1-6; D gene uncertain. There are 12 residues in the CDR3. V dropped 4 bases and J dropped 11 bases, with 9 bases sitting between them. Germline V lookup: CDR1 SGHDN, CDR2 FVKESK. The CDR3 sequence is CASSLGGPPLHF. The DNA of the CDR3 is TGTGCCAGCAGCCTGGGCGGTCCACCCCTCCACTTT.

In this sample, this clonotype turned up many times. This chain connects TRBV28 to TRBJ2-2; 7 positions match TRBD1. The CDR3 is made up of 16 amino acids. Germline CDR1 is MDHEN and CDR2 is SYDVKM. V trimming: 6 bases; J trimming: 7 bases; junction bases outside the gene matches: 14. The CDR3: CASRPDRVRTHGELFF. CDR3 nucleotides: TGTGCCAGCAGGCCTGACAGGGTGAGAACTCACGGGGAGCTGTTTTTT.

There are a few counts of this clonotype. The chain recombines TRBV18 with TRBJ2-1; TRBD2 is a possible D gene (5 bases). Germline V lookup: CDR1 KGHSH, CDR2 LQKENI. This CDR3 contains 16 residues. V was shortened by 3 bases and J by 2 bases, with 14 bases between the two germline ends. Here the CDR3 reads CASSPTRGSTYNEQFF. Here the CDR3 DNA reads TGTGCCAGCTCACCTACACGGGGTTCCACCTACAATGAGCAGTTCTTC.

This clonotype was detected once. The chain combines TRBV7-2 with TRBJ2-1; TRBD1 agrees at 11 bases. CDR3 length: 16 residues. The V gene's germline CDR1 is SGHTA and CDR2 FQGNSA. With V trimmed by 5 bases and J by 5 bases, 8 bases remained unmatched. CDR3 in amino acids: CASSVQPGQGDNEQFF. CDR3 coding DNA: TGTGCCAGCAGCGTTCAACCGGGACAGGGGGACAATGAGCAGTTCTTC.

The sample holds many counts of this clonotype. The genes are TRBV6-1 and TRBJ2-7; D not resolved. The CDR3 runs to 15 residues. Germline CDR1 MNHNS, CDR2 SASEGT. V lost 6 bases, J lost 0 bases, and 15 bases lay in between. CDR3 loop: CASSESSRSSYEQYF. The CDR3 DNA reads as TGTGCCAGCAGCGAATCTTCGAGGAGCTCCTACGAGCAGTACTTC.

The chain uses TRBV29-1 and TRBJ1-1; 10 bases are shared with TRBD1. Germline V gene lookup returns CDR1 SQVTM and CDR2 ANQGSEA. The CDR3 length is 13 residues. V dropped 7 bases and J dropped 2; count of bases not matched to a gene: 4. CDR3 in amino acids: CSAWDRGNTEAFF. The CDR3 nucleotides read TGCAGCGCCTGGGACAGGGGAAACACTGAAGCTTTCTTT.

This clonotype was recorded at least ten times. This chain joins TRBV19 and TRBJ1-1; the match to TRBD1 covers 9 bases. Germline CDR1 reads LNHDA; CDR2 reads SQIVND (reference sequence). The J segment lost 6 bases and the V segment lost 5 bases, leaving 4 bases of the junction unmatched. The CDR3 is made up of 13 amino acids. CDR3 bases: TGTGCCAGTAGTCAAGACAGGGGGGCTGAAGCTTTCTTT. Encoded protein: CASSQDRGAEAFF.

Ten or more counts support this clonotype. The V gene is TRBV4-1, the J gene TRBJ1-4; a possible D gene is TRBD1 (6 bases). The CDR3 has 20 residues. V lost 3 bases and J lost 4, with 27 bases in between. Germline V lookup: CDR1 MGHRA, CDR2 YSYEKL. Written as DNA, the CDR3 is TGCGCCAGCAGCCAGACATTTCCGGGAAAGGGGGAACGCGGTAATGAAAAACTGTTTTTT. Its protein is CASSQTFPGKGERGNEKLFF.

This clonotype showed up many times. The V call is TRBV27, the J call TRBJ2-3, with D perhaps matching TRBD1 (6 bases). CDR1 and CDR2 from the germline V gene are MNHEY and SMNVEV (reference sequence). The CDR3 contains 13 residues. Deletions cut 5 bases from V and 6 bases from J, with 12 bases between. Here the CDR3 reads CASSLQGSDTQYF. The CDR3 nucleotides read TGTGCCAGCAGTCTTCAGGGGTCGGATACGCAGTATTTT.

This clonotype showed up many times. The chain carries TRBV29-1 and TRBJ1-1; the D is unclear. Trimming removed 1 base from V and 7 bases from J, with 7 bases in between. The CDR3 totals 11 residues. Germline-derived CDR1 and CDR2 are SQVTM and ANQGSEA. This chain's CDR3 is CSVEGPFEAFF. CDR3 nucleotides: TGCAGCGTTGAAGGACCGTTTGAAGCTTTCTTT.

This clonotype has a count of ten or more. The gene calls are TRBV24-1 and TRBJ2-7; D could derive from TRBD1 or TRBD2 (5 bases each). CDR1 and CDR2 from the germline V gene are KGHDR and SFDVKD. The CDR3 spans 15 residues. V dropped 4 bases and J dropped 2 bases, with 14 bases sitting between them. CDR3 nucleotides: TGTGCCACCAGTGACCCCGGGACGGAGACCTACGAGCAGTACTTC. This translates into CATSDPGTETYEQYF.

This clonotype was counted ten times or more. The chain has TRBV5-1 and TRBJ2-1, with D possibly TRBD2 on 5 matching bases. This CDR3 is 15 amino acids long. Trimming left V 4 bases short and J 3 bases short, with 14 bases between. Germline CDR1 SGHRS, CDR2 YFSETQ. CDR3: CASSLEGGSYNEQFF. Written as DNA, the CDR3 is TGCGCCAGCAGCCTGGAAGGAGGCAGCTACAATGAGCAGTTCTTC.

The table lists this clonotype with many counts. The chain employs TRBV7-2 and TRBJ2-7, with TRBD2 identical over 9 bases. Germline CDR1 and CDR2: SGHTA and FQGNSA. The CDR3 length is 15 residues. V lost 4 bases to trimming and J lost 2 bases; unmatched junction nucleotides: 6. CDR3 nucleotide sequence: TGTGCCAGCAGCTCCATGGGCGGGAGGGCCTACGAGCAGTACTTC. Amino acids: CASSSMGGRAYEQYF.

This clonotype was found many times. The V gene is TRBV20-1, the J gene TRBJ2-7; TRBD2 matches 7 bases. J was trimmed by 2 bases and V by 6 bases; bases with no gene match: 7. Per germline, CDR1 DFQATT and CDR2 SNEGSKA (reference sequence). This CDR3 has 13 amino acids. The DNA for the CDR3 is TGCAGTGCCGCCTCAACTAGCGCCTACGAGCAGTACTTC. Amino acid sequence: CSAASTSAYEQYF.

This clonotype was counted ten times or more. This chain uses TRBV5-1 with TRBJ1-1; the match to TRBD1 covers 8 bases. Germline loops: CDR1 SGHRS, CDR2 YFSETQ. V gave up 0 bases and J gave up 7 bases; unmatched junction bases: 5. The CDR3 totals 14 residues. The CDR3 sequence is CASSLALQGVEAFF. As DNA, the CDR3 is TGCGCCAGCAGCTTGGCGTTACAGGGGGTTGAAGCTTTCTTT.